Each of the 26 T cell receptor beta chains below was sequenced from the same sample in a study of T cell responses to AZD1222 COVID-19 vaccine (dated by TCRdb to the early 2020s). Per the publication, the time point label means: baseline before first vaccination. Preparation of the library involved the immunoSEQ multiplex PCR assay. Not all clones reach the TCRdb copy of this immuneACCESS table, which keeps in-frame sequences only. Checked studies attribute under half of the gap to unresolved V genes and leave the rest unexplained. This sample has over 100,000 clones in its table, and around 90% of those were observed once. The ten most abundant clones make up 5.2% of the sample. This specimen consisted of peripheral blood, obtained on day 0 of AZD1222 vaccination. The receptors derive from an adult in good health.

The genes are TRBV7-5 and TRBJ2-1; TRBD2 is taken as the D call from the table, unchecked against the DNA. TRBV7-5 counts as a pseudogene. The CDR3 length is 18 residues. For the CDR3, the DNA is TGTGTCAGAAGGGCTAGCTGGACTAGCGGGAGGCCTAAAAATGAGCAGTTCTTC. It is translated as CVRRASWTSGRPKNEQFF.

This chain joins TRBV20-1 and TRBJ2-5; D call uncertain. V lost 4 bases and J 2 bases, leaving 8 bases between the germline ends. Germline CDR1 DFQATT, CDR2 SNEGSKA (reference sequence). There are 12 residues in the CDR3. The CDR3, as DNA: TGCAGTGCTATTGATGGGCAAGAGACCCAGTACTTC. Residues: CSAIDGQETQYF.

This chain connects TRBV2 to TRBJ2-2; D is tentatively TRBD1 or TRBD2 (6 bases each). The CDR3 is made up of 16 amino acids. V was pared by 7 bases and J by 2 bases, with 17 bases between. In germline, CDR1 is SNHLY, CDR2 FYNNEI. The CDR3 coding sequence is TGTGCCAGCAACGGGGGTCAGGGGCTTAACACCGGGGAGCTGTTTTTT. Protein: CASNGGQGLNTGELFF.

The chain has TRBV4-3 and TRBJ2-3; D is ambiguous. This CDR3 is built from 15 residues. The germline V gene has CDR1 LGHNA and CDR2 YSLEER. The germline V and J ends were trimmed by 1 base and 0 bases, with 8 bases remaining between them. The CDR3 DNA reads TGCGCCAGCAGCCAAGGGAAGGTTAGCACAGATACGCAGTATTTT. It codes for CASSQGKVSTDTQYF.

The V call is TRBV5-1, the J call TRBJ2-7, with 8 bases aligning to TRBD1. Germline loops: CDR1 SGHRS, CDR2 YFSETQ. The CDR3 has 17 residues. The V gene end was trimmed by 4 bases and the J gene end by 4 bases; junction bases not matched to a gene: 16. CDR3 nucleotide sequence: TGCGCCAGCAGCAAAACGGTCGACAGGGGTCCTAAATACGAGCAGTACTTC. This encodes CASSKTVDRGPKYEQYF. Full variable domain (remainder filled in from reference TRBV5-1 and TRBJ2-7): KAGVTQTPRYLIKTRGQQVTLSCSPISGHRSVSWYQQTPGQGLQFLFEYFSETQRNKGNFPGRFSGRQFSNSRSEMNVSTLELGDSALYLCASSKTVDRGPKYEQYFGPGTRLTVT.

The chain uses TRBV27 and TRBJ2-5; 7 bases align to TRBD2. The CDR3 extends over 16 amino acids. The germline CDR1 and CDR2 sequences are MNHEY and SMNVEV (reference sequence). Trimming removed 0 bases from V and 2 bases from J; junction bases left unmatched: 6. As DNA, the CDR3 is TGTGCCAGCAGTTTATCTGCAGGGAGGGGTCAAGAGACCCAGTACTTC. Translated: CASSLSAGRGQETQYF.

The chain has TRBV5-1 and TRBJ2-5, with TRBD2 matching over 12 bases. CDR3 size: 19 residues. V was pared by 4 bases and J by 5 bases, with 18 bases of the junction left unmatched. Germline CDR1 is SGHRS and CDR2 is YFSETQ. The CDR3 region has the DNA TGCGCCAGCAGCGGAGGCCTAGCGGGGGGGCCTACACGTGGGGAGACCCAGTACTTC. Translated: CASSGGLAGGPTRGETQYF.

The chain joins TRBV20-1 to TRBJ1-5, with D possibly TRBD1 on 6 matching bases. This CDR3 has 19 residues. Trimming stripped 3 bases from V and 0 bases from J, with 24 bases between. CDR1 is DFQATT, CDR2 SNEGSKA, per germline (reference sequence). The CDR3 region is CSASWSTVGGSYSNQPQHF. In DNA form, the CDR3 reads TGCAGTGCTAGTTGGTCGACGGTAGGGGGATCGTATAGCAATCAGCCCCAGCATTTT.

The V call is TRBV18, the J call TRBJ2-7; 7 bases align to TRBD1. The CDR3 has 15 amino acids. The V gene end was trimmed by 2 bases and the J gene end by 4 bases; junction bases not matched to a gene: 8. CDR1 and CDR2 (germline): KGHSH, LQKENI. The CDR3 DNA sequence: TGTGCCAGCTCACCAGAGAGGGGGCGCGGGTACGAGCAGTACTTC. Encoded protein: CASSPERGRGYEQYF.

The V call is TRBV5-1, the J call TRBJ2-7; 9 positions agree with TRBD1. This CDR3 spans 15 amino acids. V dropped 2 bases and J dropped 4; count of bases not matched to a gene: 7. CDR1 SGHRS and CDR2 YFSETQ come from the germline V gene. CDR3 nucleotide sequence: TGCGCCAGCAGCTTAACAGGGGGCCTTGAGTACGAGCAGTACTTC. It codes for CASSLTGGLEYEQYF. The full variable domain, with the rest looked up from reference TRBV5-1 and TRBJ2-7, is KAGVTQTPRYLIKTRGQQVTLSCSPISGHRSVSWYQQTPGQGLQFLFEYFSETQRNKGNFPGRFSGRQFSNSRSEMNVSTLELGDSALYLCASSLTGGLEYEQYFGPGTRLTVT.

The sample holds a few counts of this clone. This chain connects TRBV28 to TRBJ2-7, with D uncertain. Germline V gene lookup returns CDR1 MDHEN and CDR2 SYDVKM. This CDR3 has 12 residues. With 3 bases removed from V and 7 bases from J, the gap between germline ends came to 10 bases. This CDR3 reads CASSLPRWEQYF. DNA for the CDR3: TGTGCCAGCAGTTTGCCTAGGTGGGAGCAGTACTTC.

The J gene is TRBJ2-2, the V gene TRBV7-9, with a weak D call TRBD2 (5 bases). V lost 2 bases, J lost 6 bases, and 13 bases lay in between. Germline lookup yields CDR1 SEHNR and CDR2 FQNEAQ (reference sequence). This CDR3 spans 15 amino acids. The CDR3, as DNA: TGTGCCAGCAGCTTAAGCTTGAGGCGGGCCGGGGAGCTGTTTTTT. Amino acids: CASSLSLRRAGELFF.

The chain recombines TRBV7-2 with TRBJ1-5; no definite D call. Germline V gene sequence: CDR1 SGHTA, CDR2 FQGNSA. The V end lost 2 bases, the J end lost 7 bases, and 15 bases lay between the germline ends. The CDR3 length is 15 residues. CDR3 nucleotide sequence: TGTGCCAGCAGCTTAAGGTTTGGATATAACCAGCCCCAGCATTTT. Translated, it gives CASSLRFGYNQPQHF. Using reference TRBV7-2 and TRBJ1-5 for the parts outside the CDR3, the full variable domain is GAGVSQSPSNKVTEKGKDVELRCDPISGHTALYWYRQSLGQGLEFLIYFQGNSAPDKSGLPSDRFSAERTGGSVSTLTIQRTQQEDSAVYLCASSLRFGYNQPQHFGDGTRLSIL.

The chain uses TRBV2 and TRBJ2-5; D remains unclear. CDR1 and CDR2 (germline): SNHLY, FYNNEI. The CDR3 runs to 13 residues. Between the trimmed V and J ends, which lost 8 bases and 3 bases, there was a span of 13 bases. CDR3 sequence reads: CASLPATKETQYF. The DNA for the CDR3 is TGTGCCAGCCTTCCCGCCACAAAAGAGACCCAGTACTTC.

The rearrangement links TRBV28 to TRBJ2-3; D is perhaps TRBD1 or TRBD2 (6 bases each). This CDR3 contains 15 residues. V lost 8 bases to trimming and J lost 1 base, with 16 bases between them. In germline, CDR1 is MDHEN, CDR2 SYDVKM. As DNA, the CDR3 is TGTGCCAGCCCTCCCGCACGGGGGCGCACAGATACGCAGTATTTT. It codes for CASPPARGRTDTQYF.

V usage is TRBV19 and J usage is TRBJ1-1, with 7 bases that match TRBD1. The germline CDR1 and CDR2 sequences are LNHDA and SQIVND (reference sequence). The trim removed 6 bases at V and 1 base at J, leaving 11 bases unmatched. This CDR3 is built from 16 residues. CDR3 DNA sequence: TGTGCCAGTAGCACCTGGGGAGAGGGGGCGAACACTGAAGCTTTCTTT. This encodes CASSTWGEGANTEAFF. The full variable domain, rest sourced from reference TRBV19 and TRBJ1-1, is DGGITQSPKYLFRKEGQNVTLSCEQNLNHDAMYWYRQDPGQGLRLIYYSQIVNDFQKGDIAEGYSVSREKKESFPLTVTSAQKNPTAFYLCASSTWGEGANTEAFFGQGTRLTVV.

J is TRBJ1-2 and V is TRBV2, with a weak D call TRBD1 (6 bases). The CDR3 is 14 residues long. V was shortened by 4 bases and J by 4 bases, with 13 bases between the two germline ends. Germline assignment: CDR1 SNHLY and CDR2 FYNNEI. CDR3 nucleotide sequence: TGTGCCAGCAGTGGATCGGAGGGGGGCTATGGCTACACCTTC. Its translation is CASSGSEGGYGYTF.

CDR3 loop: CASSQVWHRVGGYTF. The CDR3 DNA reads as TGTGCCAGCAGCCAAGTCTGGCACAGGGTGGGTGGCTACACCTTC. The chain links TRBV3-1 (or the pseudogene TRBV3-2) to TRBJ1-2, with D possibly matching TRBD1 (6 bases). Per the germline V gene, CDR1 is LGHDT and CDR2 is YNNKEL (reference sequence). V was clipped by 1 base and J by 7 bases, with 16 bases between them. This CDR3 spans 15 amino acids.

The V gene is TRBV30, the J gene TRBJ1-6; D gene unclear. The CDR3 sequence is 13 residues long. Trimming pared 2 bases from V and 6 bases from J, leaving 8 bases between. Germline V gene sequence: CDR1 GTSNPN, CDR2 SVGIG (reference sequence). The CDR3 spells CAWSTGRNSPLHF. The CDR3 nucleotides read TGTGCCTGGAGTACTGGACGTAATTCACCCCTCCACTTT.

This chain connects TRBV5-1 to TRBJ2-7; TRBD1 matches 9 bases. Germline values: CDR1 SGHRS, CDR2 YFSETQ. This CDR3 spans 14 amino acids. Trimming took 4 bases from V and 3 from J; bases not matched to a gene: 5. CDR3 residues: CASSPGQGDYEQYF. DNA for the CDR3: TGCGCCAGCAGCCCGGGACAGGGAGACTACGAGCAGTACTTC.

V gene TRBV4-2 combines with J gene TRBJ2-3, with 9 bases identical to TRBD2. The V gene end was trimmed by 0 bases and the J gene end by 2 bases; junction bases not matched to a gene: 6. The length of the CDR3 is 17 residues. Germline V lookup: CDR1 LGHNA, CDR2 YNFKEQ. In DNA, the CDR3 is TGTGCCAGCAGCCAAGACGGTCCTAGCGGGAACACAGATACGCAGTATTTT. This codes for CASSQDGPSGNTDTQYF.

This sequence joins TRBV30 and TRBJ1-3; D unclear. V shed 3 bases and J shed 4 bases, with 13 bases lying between them. Per germline, CDR1 GTSNPN and CDR2 SVGIG (reference sequence). The CDR3 contains 14 residues. CDR3 sequence: CAWRGRVGGNTIYF. The CDR3, as DNA: TGTGCCTGGAGGGGCCGCGTTGGGGGAAACACCATATATTTT.

The genes are TRBV7-2 and TRBJ2-1; the match to TRBD2 covers 10 bases. The CDR3 consists of 15 residues. Germline CDR1 is SGHTA and CDR2 is FQGNSA. The junction had 4 bases not matched to a gene; V was cut back by 3 bases and J by 5 bases. Here the CDR3 DNA reads TGTGCCAGCAGCTTTGGGACTAGCGCTCACAATGAGCAGTTCTTC. Residues: CASSFGTSAHNEQFF.

This clone was counted at least ten times. The chain carries TRBV6-5 and TRBJ1-1; D gene uncertain. CDR3 length equals 14 residues. Germline V gives CDR1 MNHEY, CDR2 SVGAGI. V lost 7 bases and J lost 0, with 12 bases in between. The CDR3 nucleotides read TGTGCCAGCACGAGGACGGAATTGAACACTGAAGCTTTCTTT. As protein: CASTRTELNTEAFF.

The chain is built from TRBV28 and TRBJ2-7; D call uncertain. The CDR3 is 15 amino acids. CDR1 and CDR2 (germline): MDHEN, SYDVKM. With 8 bases removed from V and 0 bases from J, the gap between germline ends came to 17 bases. CDR3 in amino acids: CASPMKTHSSYEQYF. CDR3 coding DNA: TGTGCCAGCCCTATGAAGACTCACTCCTCCTACGAGCAGTACTTC.

This clone was recorded once. This chain links TRBV7-9 with TRBJ2-1; D is perhaps TRBD1 (6 bases). Germline CDR1 is SEHNR and CDR2 is FQNEAQ (reference sequence). Trimming took 4 bases from V and 5 from J, leaving 15 bases between them. This CDR3 contains 15 residues. CDR3 residues: CASSSAGVKNNEQFF. DNA for the CDR3: TGTGCCAGCAGCTCGGCAGGGGTAAAAAACAATGAGCAGTTCTTC.